This T cell receptor (beta chain) is from a study of blood T cell repertoires in COVID-19 (dated by TCRdb to the early 2020s). Study-wide context: Samples from collaborators originated in the United States, Italy and Spain and spanned both the acute and convalescent phases of COVID-19. The prospective study material was composed of cDNA or gDNA derived from T cells, B-cell-depleted T cells, or PBMCs. Deeply sampled blood TCRbeta repertoires from subjects exposed to, actively infected with, or recovered from COVID-19 were included in the dataset. The repertoires were released in a freely available public database meant as a resource for research on the immune response to SARS-CoV-2. Samples came from the ongoing ImmuneRACE study (first 160 participants) plus 1,254 subjects from 6 global collaborators. Nearly every sample came with metadata listing a de-identified subject ID, COVID-19 status, age in years and sex. Where available, HLA class I and class II types were obtained from metadata supplied by the sample provider rather than from assay-based typing.

A second Seattle source provided samples from volunteer blood donors who had recovered from COVID-19. Collaborating institutions collected whole blood in K2EDTA tubes following their own protocols. Collaborator samples were shipped for TCRbeta analysis as frozen whole blood, isolated PBMCs, or DNA extracted from either sample type. Trimmed from V: 6 bases; trimmed from J: 10 bases; junction bases lacking a gene match: 6. The CDR3 holds 13 amino acids from the cysteine to the phenylalanine. The entry retains the CDR3 DNA only, 39 bases that are in frame from base 1. Comments on this clone: Its specific antigen is unknown. Base qualities are missing; no much larger clone stands one base away.

Study-wide findings and limitations: Clinical and demographic metadata were provided uncurated, with the amount varying by source and participant.

The immunoSEQ Assay, a bias-controlled multiplex PCR, was used to amplify TCRbeta CDR3 regions from genomic DNA. Processing in the source paper ran as follows. Nucleated cell counts per sample were estimated from amplification of reference gene primers within the assay. Sequence reads were collapsed and filtered to measure the absolute abundance of every unique TCRbeta CDR3 rearrangement. Productive Simpson clonality was computed per sample as the square root of Simpson's diversity index over productive rearrangements. TCRdb took over this immuneACCESS table, retaining in-frame rearrangements with V and J assigned. Such tables are incomplete; in checked studies, under half of the missing clones stem from an unresolved V gene, and the remainder is unexplained. V and J calls and clone size are as listed in that table; D and trimming were resolved from the DNA. Here the sample has around 200,000 clones; roughly 89% occur a single time. 0.88% of the sample belongs to the ten largest clones.

The rearrangement joined TRBV12-3 or TRBV12-4 to TRBJ1-6; 7 nucleotides in the junction match TRBD1. The origin of this receptor is a woman aged 18-29 years who had recovered from COVID-19. The sample consisted of peripheral blood. The DNA is TGTGCCAGCAGGCGGTGGACAGGATCACCCCTCCACTTT. Its protein product is CASRRWTGSPLHF.